The 22 T cell receptor beta chains below come from one sample, sequenced in a study of cytomegalovirus exposure and HLA in healthy donors (TCRdb year 2017). Library creation used the immunoSEQ multiplex PCR assay. The multiplex PCR relied on a mix of 60 forward primers for TCR Vbeta segments and 13 reverse primers for TCR Jbeta segments. The table was pulled from immuneACCESS by TCRdb, which kept in-frame rearrangements only. Such tables lose some clones; where checked, under half of the loss comes from unresolved V genes, and the rest has no known cause. Counted in this sample were some 110,000 clones; over 60% of them appeared once. 6.1% of the sample lies in the top ten. Sequenced: PBMCs. These TCRs come from a woman between 45 and 60 years old in good health and CMV-seropositive.

The CDR3 is CASSVGPSTDTQYF. The CDR3 nucleotides read TGTGCCAGCAGCGTAGGGCCTAGCACAGATACGCAGTATTTT. The V and J genes are TRBV9 and TRBJ2-3, with unresolved D. Germline CDR1 reads SGDLS; CDR2 reads YYNGEE. Trimming stripped 0 bases from V and 0 bases from J, with 5 bases between. This CDR3 contains 14 residues.

This clone qualifies as medium-sized (0.01 to 0.1%). This chain connects TRBV7-8 to TRBJ2-3, with D possibly matching TRBD2 (7 bases). The CDR3 is made up of 16 amino acids. Germline V gives CDR1 SGHVS, CDR2 FQNEAQ. Trimming shortened V by 2 bases and J by 6 bases, and 18 bases separated the two germline ends. In nucleotides, the CDR3 is TGTGCCAGCAGCTTAAAGGGGGGCGGGGGACCCGATACGCAGTATTTT. Its translation: CASSLKGGGGPDTQYF.

The chain uses TRBV7-2 and TRBJ1-1; 7 positions agree with TRBD1. Germline V gene lookup returns CDR1 SGHTA and CDR2 FQGNSA. This CDR3 is 15 amino acids long. After removal of 0 bases from V and 9 bases from J, the junction contained 10 bases not matched to a gene. The CDR3 loop is CASSLAYRRQGKAFF. The CDR3 nucleotides read TGTGCCAGCAGCTTAGCGTATAGGAGACAGGGAAAAGCTTTCTTT.

The rearrangement uses TRBV5-4 and TRBJ2-3, with 7 bases lining up with TRBD2. The trim removed 1 base at V and 1 base at J, leaving 0 bases unmatched. CDR3 length: 14 amino acids. Germline CDR1 SGHNT, CDR2 YYREEE (reference sequence). The CDR3 reads CASSLTSGTDTQYF. DNA of the CDR3: TGTGCCAGCAGCTTGACTAGCGGCACAGATACGCAGTATTTT.

This chain links TRBV29-1 with TRBJ2-3; 9 nucleotides align to TRBD2. V lost 0 bases to trimming and J lost 2 bases; unmatched junction nucleotides: 6. This CDR3 has 16 residues. Germline loops: CDR1 SQVTM, CDR2 ANQGSEA. The DNA for the CDR3 is TGCAGCGTTGAAGAACGGGCGGGGGGGAACACAGATACGCAGTATTTT. This gives the protein CSVEERAGGNTDTQYF.

Regarding this clone: The junction and the germline gene differ at one end; a read error may be behind it. The chain recombines TRBV7-9 with TRBJ2-1; 7 bases map to TRBD1. This CDR3 spans 17 amino acids. CDR1 is SEHNR, CDR2 FQNEAQ, per germline (reference sequence). The chain's CDR3 is CSSSPPLRQGPYNEQFF. CDR3 nucleotides: TGTTCCAGCAGCCCTCCCCTACGACAGGGACCTTACAATGAGCAGTTCTTC.

This chain links TRBV11-2 with TRBJ1-3; possibly TRBD1 for D (5 bases). Trimming took 1 base from V and 7 from J, leaving 14 bases between them. Per germline, CDR1 SGHAT and CDR2 FQNNGV. This CDR3 is 15 amino acids long. The CDR3 region is CASSLARGRGNTIYF. In DNA, the CDR3 is TGTGCCAGCAGCTTAGCCCGGGGCCGGGGGAACACCATATATTTT.

The CDR3 DNA follows: TGTGCCAGCAGCTTGTGGGGACAGGGGTCCTACAATGAGCAGTTCTTC. This translates into CASSLWGQGSYNEQFF. This chain links TRBV5-5 with TRBJ2-1; 10 bases match TRBD1. CDR3 length: 16 residues. CDR1 and CDR2 (germline): SGHKS, YYEKEE (reference sequence). The trim removed 1 base at V and 1 base at J, leaving 2 bases unmatched.

J is TRBJ2-7 and V is TRBV27, with 8 bases aligning to TRBD1. This CDR3 is built from 16 residues. Trimming took 4 bases from V and 1 from J; bases not matched to a gene: 9. The germline V gene encodes CDR1 MNHEY and CDR2 SMNVEV (reference sequence). The CDR3 DNA reads TGTGCCAGCAGTTCACGGACAGGGTCAGATTCCTACGAGCAGTACTTC. Amino acid sequence: CASSSRTGSDSYEQYF.

The chain combines TRBV19 with TRBJ1-2; TRBD1 matches at 9 bases. This CDR3 spans 17 amino acids. Germline assignment: CDR1 LNHDA and CDR2 SQIVND (reference sequence). J was trimmed by 3 bases and V by 0 bases; bases with no gene match: 8. Here the CDR3 reads CASSIDLGTGYHYGYTF. CDR3 nucleotide sequence: TGTGCCAGTAGTATAGACCTCGGGACAGGGTACCACTATGGCTACACCTTC.

This clone was counted a few times. J is TRBJ1-3 and V is TRBV10-3; tentative D call: TRBD1 (5 bases). V lost 8 bases, J lost 4 bases, and 15 bases lay in between. Germline V CDR1 and CDR2: ENHRY, SYGVKD. CDR3 length: 14 residues. CDR3 DNA sequence: TGTGCCATCCTGTCAACATGGACAGGAAACACCATATATTTT. It specifies CAILSTWTGNTIYF.

This rearrangement joins TRBV5-8 to TRBJ2-2, with D unclear. This CDR3 is 14 amino acids long. The V gene lost 4 bases and the J gene lost 5 bases, with 12 bases spanning the gap. Germline V CDR1 and CDR2: SGHTS, YDEGEE. In DNA form, the CDR3 reads TGTGCCAGCAGCCCTACTCCTCAAACCGGGGAGCTGTTTTTT. Translating it yields CASSPTPQTGELFF.

Here the CDR3 reads CASSYSMFGPGTEAFF. The CDR3 nucleotides are TGTGCCAGCAGTTACTCGATGTTCGGCCCAGGGACTGAAGCTTTCTTT. The V gene is TRBV6-5, the J gene TRBJ1-1; maybe TRBD1 (5 bases). CDR3 size: 16 residues. Germline-derived CDR1 and CDR2 are MNHEY and SVGAGI. The V end lost 0 bases, the J end lost 5 bases, and 16 bases lay between the germline ends.

This clone was found a few times. This chain connects TRBV12-5 to TRBJ1-3, with 7 nucleotides matching TRBD1. Germline trimming cut 6 bases from V and 0 bases from J; bases unmatched to any gene: 2. Germline CDR1 reads LGHNT; CDR2 reads FRNRAP. This CDR3 comprises 14 residues. CDR3 loop: CASGTGDSGNTIYF. The CDR3 nucleotides are TGTGCTAGTGGAACAGGGGACTCTGGAAACACCATATATTTT.

The chain links TRBV5-6 to TRBJ2-1; tentative D call: TRBD2 (5 bases). This CDR3 has 12 residues. V was shortened by 5 bases and J by 10 bases, with 13 bases between the two germline ends. Germline CDR1 SGHDT, CDR2 YYEEEE. CDR3 in amino acids: CASSPLRAEQFF. The CDR3 DNA reads TGTGCCAGCAGTCCTTTGCGGGCCGAGCAGTTCTTC.

This chain uses TRBV5-1 with TRBJ2-5, with a weak D call TRBD2 (5 bases). Germline lookup yields CDR1 SGHRS and CDR2 YFSETQ. This CDR3 has 15 residues. V lost 3 bases, J lost 1 base, and 13 bases lay in between. CDR3 bases: TGCGCCAGCAGCTCAATGGGGAGATCCCAAGAGACCCAGTACTTC. Protein product: CASSSMGRSQETQYF.

As to this clone: At one end the junction does not follow the germline gene, possibly because of a read error. The gene calls are TRBV7-9 and TRBJ1-1, with D hard to call. Germline CDR1 and CDR2: SEHNR and FQNEAQ (reference sequence). The CDR3 spans 13 residues. CDR3 in DNA: TGTTCCAGCCATGGCTCCATGAACACTGAAGCTTTCTTT. Protein sequence: CSSHGSMNTEAFF.

The chain combines TRBV2 with TRBJ2-7, with TRBD1 matching over 8 bases. V was clipped by 3 bases and J by 6 bases; unmatched bases: 7. The CDR3 is 14 amino acids. Germline lookup yields CDR1 SNHLY and CDR2 FYNNEI. CDR3 DNA: TGTGCCAGCAGTGAGGTCGGACAGGGACCCGAGCAGTACTTC. This gives the protein CASSEVGQGPEQYF.

The chain employs TRBV13 and TRBJ1-6; tentative D call: TRBD1 (6 bases). The germline V gene encodes CDR1 PRHDT and CDR2 FYEKMQ (reference sequence). The V end lost 6 bases, the J end lost 7 bases, and 13 bases lay between the germline ends. The CDR3 loop spans 14 amino acids. The CDR3 loop is CASSQGIKNSPLHF. The CDR3 nucleotides read TGTGCCAGCAGTCAGGGGATAAAAAATTCACCCCTCCACTTT. The full variable domain, with the rest looked up from reference TRBV13 and TRBJ1-6, is AAGVIQSPRHLIKEKRETATLKCYPIPRHDTVYWYQQGPGQDPQFLISFYEKMQSDKGSIPDRFSAQQFSDYHSELNMSSLELGDSALYFCASSQGIKNSPLHFGNGTRLTVT.

This rearrangement joins TRBV5-1 to TRBJ2-1, with a possible D match to TRBD1 (5 bases). Germline CDR1 reads SGHRS; CDR2 reads YFSETQ. Trimming took off 4 bases at V and 4 bases at J, with 18 bases between the two ends. The CDR3 extends over 16 amino acids. CDR3 sequence: CASSILQGGPYNEQFF. CDR3 in DNA: TGCGCCAGCAGCATACTCCAGGGTGGGCCATACAATGAGCAGTTCTTC. Variable domain in full (rest from reference TRBV5-1 and TRBJ2-1): KAGVTQTPRYLIKTRGQQVTLSCSPISGHRSVSWYQQTPGQGLQFLFEYFSETQRNKGNFPGRFSGRQFSNSRSEMNVSTLELGDSALYLCASSILQGGPYNEQFFGPGTRLTVL.

The chain has TRBV28 and TRBJ2-2; TRBD1 matches 11 bases. The CDR3 has 15 amino acids. Germline V gene data show CDR1 as MDHEN and CDR2 as SYDVKM. V shed 5 bases, J shed 5 bases, and the junction held 4 bases outside the gene matches. Here the CDR3 reads CASSTGQGGTGELFF. As DNA, the CDR3 is TGTGCCAGCAGTACGGGACAGGGGGGAACCGGGGAGCTGTTTTTT.

The V call is TRBV7-3, the J call TRBJ2-3, with a possible D match to TRBD2 (6 bases). Germline V CDR1 and CDR2: SGHTA, FQGTGA. The CDR3 contains 13 residues. Trimming removed 6 bases at V and 6 bases at J, with 13 bases between. CDR3 in amino acids: CASSWGLSDTQYF. The CDR3 DNA is TGTGCCAGCAGTTGGGGACTGTCTGATACGCAGTATTTT.